What follows are 2 T cell receptor beta chains derived from one specimen sequenced in a study of blood T cell repertoires in COVID-19. The data were produced by immunoSEQ multiplex PCR, yet TCRdb's version contains in-frame clones alone and is incomplete. The table lists about 130,000 clones, roughly 83% of them singletons, with about a sixth in the top ten. The sequencing input was peripheral blood. The receptors stem from a woman between 45 and 60 years old with acute or convalescent COVID-19.

J is TRBJ1-5 and V is TRBV30, with a possible D match to TRBD1 (5 bases). V was cut by 4 bases and J by 7 bases, with 17 bases left in between. CDR1 GTSNPN and CDR2 SVGIG come from the germline V gene (reference sequence). The CDR3 runs to 14 residues. The CDR3 bases are TGTGCCTGGAAAGCTTCGCAGGGCGGACAGCCCCAGCATTTT. Translated: CAWKASQGGQPQHF.

This chain links TRBV6-5 with TRBJ2-3, with D possibly TRBD2 on 7 matching bases. This CDR3 comprises 14 residues. Germline assignment: CDR1 MNHEY and CDR2 SVGAGI. Trimming stripped 6 bases from V and 2 bases from J, with 12 bases between. This CDR3 is CASRRGGDTDTQYF. As DNA, the CDR3 is TGTGCCAGCAGGAGGGGGGGGGACACAGATACGCAGTATTTT.